This TCR beta chain was captured in a study of cytomegalovirus exposure and HLA in healthy donors. General observations from the study: Specificity for CMV antigens was confirmed in vitro for a few of the CMV-associated chains.

Generated by immunoSEQ multiplex PCR, the TCRdb table keeps only in-frame clones and is missing some. This sample has 70,000 or so clones; around 95% occur once, and the top ten carry under 2%. Concerning this clone: Antigen unknown.

CDR1 is LGHNA and CDR2 is YSLEER in the germline V gene. With 3 bases clipped from V and 2 bases from J, the junction kept 6 bases outside the gene matches. The CDR3 is 15 amino acids. The TCR originated in a woman aged 18-29 years in good health and CMV-seropositive. Sequenced: PBMCs. V and J are TRBV4-3 and TRBJ1-2; 7 bases match TRBD1. The CDR3 DNA is TGCGCCAGCAGCCACCTAGGGGGCACCAACTATGGCTACACCTTC. Protein product: CASSHLGGTNYGYTF.